What follows describes a single T cell receptor beta chain. Its antigen remains unidentified. A junction boundary mismatches the germline segment, possibly from a read error. This specimen comes from a study of CD8+CD57+ T cells in acquired aplastic anemia. Study summary: Sorted CD4+ and CD8+ cells gave a mean 3.2 ug DNA, range about 0.19 to 27.4 ug.

Researchers used genomic DNA as the template to profile TCR beta VDJ and CDR3. TCRdb re-called the reads with MiXCR, one entry per CDR3 protein. The sample includes about 130,000 distinct CDR3 sequences, 48% of them seen just once. The CDR3 is 15 amino acids. The V gene's germline CDR1 is MNHNS and CDR2 SASEGT. Study-wide findings and caveats: It was found that fewer than 35 CD8+ CDR3 sequences were shared between patients and controls.

This receptor was obtained from a human donor in good health, serving as a control. The chain carries TRBV6-1 and TRBJ2-1; either TRBD1 or TRBD2 may supply D (7 bases each). The material sequenced was sorted CD4+, CD8+, or CD8+CD57+ T cells (not recorded which) from PBMCs. CDR3: CASRPRGGANNEQLF. The DNA for the CDR3 is TGTGCCAGCAGGCCCAGGGGGGGGGCTAACAATGAGCAGCTCTTC.